A single TCR beta chain is shown here with its context. What it recognizes is unknown. The source of the sample is a study of cytomegalovirus exposure and HLA in healthy donors. Background on the study: A data release that came early held approximately 85 million unique TCRs from HLA-typed donors. Findings and limits, study-wide: Indistinguishability led to the exclusion of some V segments, TRBV6-2 and TRBV6-3 included. For most subjects, TCR beta sequences were reported to predict HLA-A and HLA-B alleles with accuracy.

All the people who gave samples were healthy bone marrow donors. The PCR employed 60 Vbeta primers together with 13 Jbeta primers. TCRdb's copy holds only in-frame clones and misses some; the assay was immunoSEQ multiplex PCR. The sample totals 120,000 to 150,000 clones; its top ten clones hold around 1.5%. This CDR3 has 14 amino acids. Trimming took 4 bases from V and 6 from J; bases not matched to a gene: 4. The germline gives CDR1 MGHRA, CDR2 YSYEKL. Sequences were obtained from PBMCs. V gene TRBV4-1 combines with J gene TRBJ2-2; TRBD1 matches at 8 bases. The sequence was obtained from a woman between 45 and 60 years old in good health and CMV-seronegative. This CDR3 is CASSRTGSPGELFF. Written as DNA, the CDR3 is TGCGCCAGCAGCCGGACAGGGAGTCCCGGGGAGCTGTTTTTT.